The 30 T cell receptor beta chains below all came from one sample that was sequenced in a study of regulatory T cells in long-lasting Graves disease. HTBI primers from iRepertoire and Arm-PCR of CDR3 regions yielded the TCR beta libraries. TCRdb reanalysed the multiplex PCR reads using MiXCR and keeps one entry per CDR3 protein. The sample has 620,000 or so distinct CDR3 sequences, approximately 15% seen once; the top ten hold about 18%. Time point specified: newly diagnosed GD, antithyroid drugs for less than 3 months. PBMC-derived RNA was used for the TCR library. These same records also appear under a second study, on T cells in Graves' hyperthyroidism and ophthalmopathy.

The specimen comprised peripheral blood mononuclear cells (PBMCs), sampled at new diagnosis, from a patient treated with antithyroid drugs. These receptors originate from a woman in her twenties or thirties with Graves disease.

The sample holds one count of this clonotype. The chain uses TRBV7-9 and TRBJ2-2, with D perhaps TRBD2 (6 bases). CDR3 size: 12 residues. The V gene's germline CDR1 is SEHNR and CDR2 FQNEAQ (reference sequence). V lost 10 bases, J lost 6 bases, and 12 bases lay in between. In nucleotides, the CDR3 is TGTGCCACCAGACTAGAAGCCGGGGAGCTGTTTTTT. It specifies CATRLEAGELFF.

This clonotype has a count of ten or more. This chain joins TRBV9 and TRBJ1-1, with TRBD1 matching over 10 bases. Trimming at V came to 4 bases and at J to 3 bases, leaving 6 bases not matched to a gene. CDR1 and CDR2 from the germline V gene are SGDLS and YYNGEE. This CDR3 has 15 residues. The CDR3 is CASSSRTGGYTEAFF. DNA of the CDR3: TGTGCCAGCAGCTCCCGGACAGGGGGTTACACTGAAGCTTTCTTT.

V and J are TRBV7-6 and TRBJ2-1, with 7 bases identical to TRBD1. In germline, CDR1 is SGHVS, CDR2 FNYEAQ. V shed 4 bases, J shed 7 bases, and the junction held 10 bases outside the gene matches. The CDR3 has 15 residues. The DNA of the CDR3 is TGTGCCAGCAGCTCCCCGGGACAGCCCAAAAATGAGCAGTTCTTC. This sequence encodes CASSSPGQPKNEQFF.

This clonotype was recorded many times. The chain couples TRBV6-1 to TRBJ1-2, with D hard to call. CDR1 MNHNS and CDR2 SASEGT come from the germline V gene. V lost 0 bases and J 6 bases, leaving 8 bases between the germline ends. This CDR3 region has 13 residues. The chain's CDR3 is CASSEASGNGYTF. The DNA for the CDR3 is TGTGCCAGCAGTGAAGCGTCGGGAAATGGCTACACCTTC.

CDR3 DNA: TGTGCCAGTAGTACCTCAGGGGTCTACAATCAGCCCCAGCATTTT. This sequence encodes CASSTSGVYNQPQHF. The chain is built from TRBV19 and TRBJ1-5; D is possibly TRBD1 (6 bases). Germline lookup yields CDR1 LNHDA and CDR2 SQIVND (reference sequence). V lost 4 bases to trimming and J lost 3 bases, with 13 bases between them. The CDR3 has 15 amino acids.

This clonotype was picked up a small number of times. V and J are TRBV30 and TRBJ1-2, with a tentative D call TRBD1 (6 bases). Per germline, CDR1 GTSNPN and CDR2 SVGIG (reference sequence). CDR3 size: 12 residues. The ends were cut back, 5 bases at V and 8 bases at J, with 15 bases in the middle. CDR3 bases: TGTGCCTGGGACGGGACAAGTCAGGGCTACACCTTC. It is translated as CAWDGTSQGYTF.

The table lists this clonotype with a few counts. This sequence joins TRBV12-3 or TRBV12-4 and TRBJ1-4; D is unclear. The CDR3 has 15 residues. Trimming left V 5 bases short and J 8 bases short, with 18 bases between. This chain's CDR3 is CASSLLPPRSEKLFF. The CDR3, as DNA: TGTGCCAGCAGTCTCCTGCCCCCCAGGAGCGAAAAACTGTTTTTT.

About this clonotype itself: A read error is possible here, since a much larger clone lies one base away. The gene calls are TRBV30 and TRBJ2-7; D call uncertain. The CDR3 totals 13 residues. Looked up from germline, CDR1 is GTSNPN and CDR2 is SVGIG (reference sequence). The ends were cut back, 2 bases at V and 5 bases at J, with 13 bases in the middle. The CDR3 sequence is CAWSITYSNEQYF. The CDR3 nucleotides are TGTGCCTGGAGTATAACCTATTCCAACGAGCAGTACTTC.

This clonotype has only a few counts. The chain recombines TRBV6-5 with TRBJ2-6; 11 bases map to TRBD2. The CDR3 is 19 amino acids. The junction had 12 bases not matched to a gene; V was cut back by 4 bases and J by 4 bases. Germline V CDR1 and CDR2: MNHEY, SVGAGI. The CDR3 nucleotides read TGTGCCAGCAGTTTCCCCGACCGTAGCGGGAGGGGGGGGGCCAACGTCCTGACTTTC. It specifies CASSFPDRSGRGGANVLTF.

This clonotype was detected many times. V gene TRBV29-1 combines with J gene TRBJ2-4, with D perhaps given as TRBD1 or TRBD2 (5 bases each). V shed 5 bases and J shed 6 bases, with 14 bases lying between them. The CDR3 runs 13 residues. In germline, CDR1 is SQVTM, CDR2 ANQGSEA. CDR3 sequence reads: CSVYAGGGNIQYF. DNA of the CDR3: TGCAGCGTTTATGCTGGTGGGGGAAACATTCAGTACTTC.

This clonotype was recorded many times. The CDR3 loop reads CASSSGQGDQETQYF. CDR3 in DNA: TGTGCCAGCAGCTCCGGACAGGGGGACCAAGAGACCCAGTACTTC. This sequence joins TRBV11-2 and TRBJ2-5; 10 bases map to TRBD1. The CDR3 is 15 residues long. Germline V gives CDR1 SGHAT, CDR2 FQNNGV. V was clipped by 4 bases and J by 0 bases; unmatched bases: 2.

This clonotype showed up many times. The CDR3 nucleotides are TGTGCCAGCGGGAGCTTAGGGGGTGCTAGCACAGATACGCAGTATTTT. This gives the protein CASGSLGGASTDTQYF. The genes are TRBV28 and TRBJ2-3; maybe TRBD1 (6 bases). V was cut by 8 bases and J by 0 bases, with 18 bases left in between. The CDR3 consists of 16 residues. Germline values: CDR1 MDHEN, CDR2 SYDVKM. The full variable domain, rest sourced from reference TRBV28 and TRBJ2-3, is DVKVTQSSRYLVKRTGEKVFLECVQDMDHENMFWYRQDPGLGLRLIYFSYDVKMKEKGDIPEGYSVSREKKERFSLILESASTNQTSMYLCASGSLGGASTDTQYFGPGTRLTVL.

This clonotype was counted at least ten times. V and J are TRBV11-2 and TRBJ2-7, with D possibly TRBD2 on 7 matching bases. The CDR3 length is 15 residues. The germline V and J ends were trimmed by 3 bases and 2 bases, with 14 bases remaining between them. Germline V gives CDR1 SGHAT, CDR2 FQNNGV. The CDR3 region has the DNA TGTGCCAGCAGCTTGCATGCGGGGGCTACCTACGAGCAGTACTTC. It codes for CASSLHAGATYEQYF.

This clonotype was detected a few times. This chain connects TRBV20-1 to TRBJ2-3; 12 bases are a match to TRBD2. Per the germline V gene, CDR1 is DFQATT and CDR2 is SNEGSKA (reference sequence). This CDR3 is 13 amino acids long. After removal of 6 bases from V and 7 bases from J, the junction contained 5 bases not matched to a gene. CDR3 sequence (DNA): TGCAGTGCAAGGACTAGCGGGGTAAATACGCAGTATTTT. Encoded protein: CSARTSGVNTQYF.

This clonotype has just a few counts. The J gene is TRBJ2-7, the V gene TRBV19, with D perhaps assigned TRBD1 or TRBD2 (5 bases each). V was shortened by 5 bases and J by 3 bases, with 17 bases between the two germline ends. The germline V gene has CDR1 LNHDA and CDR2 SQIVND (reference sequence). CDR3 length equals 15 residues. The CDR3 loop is CASSPQGPGNYEQYF. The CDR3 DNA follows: TGTGCCAGTAGTCCTCAGGGACCGGGGAACTACGAGCAGTACTTC. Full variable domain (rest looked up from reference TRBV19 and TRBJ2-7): DGGITQSPKYLFRKEGQNVTLSCEQNLNHDAMYWYRQDPGQGLRLIYYSQIVNDFQKGDIAEGYSVSREKKESFPLTVTSAQKNPTAFYLCASSPQGPGNYEQYFGPGTRLTVT.

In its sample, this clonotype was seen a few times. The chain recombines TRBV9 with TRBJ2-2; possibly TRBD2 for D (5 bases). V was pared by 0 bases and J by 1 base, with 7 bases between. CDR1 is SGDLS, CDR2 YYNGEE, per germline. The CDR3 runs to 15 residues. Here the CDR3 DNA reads TGTGCCAGCAGCGTAGCGGGATTGAACACCGGGGAGCTGTTTTTT. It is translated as CASSVAGLNTGELFF.

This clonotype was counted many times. In DNA, the CDR3 is TGCAGTGCTAGAGATTTTGGGAGCGGGATGGAGACCCAGTACTTC. It translates to CSARDFGSGMETQYF. The J gene is TRBJ2-5, the V gene TRBV20-1, with TRBD2 matching 7 bases. Germline loops: CDR1 DFQATT, CDR2 SNEGSKA (reference sequence). The V segment lost 0 bases and the J segment 5 bases; nucleotides outside the gene matches: 9. The CDR3 has 15 amino acids.

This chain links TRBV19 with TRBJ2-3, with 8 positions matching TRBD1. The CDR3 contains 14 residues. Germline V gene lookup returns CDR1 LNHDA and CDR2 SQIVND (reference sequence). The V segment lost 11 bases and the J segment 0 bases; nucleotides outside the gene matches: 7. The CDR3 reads CASGGLGSTDTQYF. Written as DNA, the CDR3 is TGTGCCTCAGGGGGCCTTGGAAGCACAGATACGCAGTATTTT.

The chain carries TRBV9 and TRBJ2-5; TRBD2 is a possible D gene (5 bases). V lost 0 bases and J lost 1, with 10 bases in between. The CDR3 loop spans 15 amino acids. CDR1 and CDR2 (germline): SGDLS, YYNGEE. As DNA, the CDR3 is TGTGCCAGCAGCGTAGCCGCCGGGATCCAAGAGACCCAGTACTTC. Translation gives CASSVAAGIQETQYF.

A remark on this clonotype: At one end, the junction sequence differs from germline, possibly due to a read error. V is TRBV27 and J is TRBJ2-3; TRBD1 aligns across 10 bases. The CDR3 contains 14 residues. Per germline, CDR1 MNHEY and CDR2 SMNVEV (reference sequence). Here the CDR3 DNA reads TGTGTCAGCAGGCCGGGACAGGGGTGGGATACGCAGTATTTT. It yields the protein CVSRPGQGWDTQYF.

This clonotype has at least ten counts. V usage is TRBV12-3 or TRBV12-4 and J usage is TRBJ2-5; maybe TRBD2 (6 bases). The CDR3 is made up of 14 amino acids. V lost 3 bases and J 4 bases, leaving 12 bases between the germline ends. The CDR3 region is CASSFSGGPETQYF. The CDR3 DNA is TGTGCCAGCAGTTTCAGCGGAGGGCCAGAGACCCAGTACTTC.

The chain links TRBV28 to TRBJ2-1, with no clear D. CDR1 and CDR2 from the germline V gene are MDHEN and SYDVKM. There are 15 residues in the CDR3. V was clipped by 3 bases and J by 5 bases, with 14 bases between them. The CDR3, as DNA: TGTGCCAGCAGTTTTCGGGCGCCACTGAACAATGAGCAGTTCTTC. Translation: CASSFRAPLNNEQFF.

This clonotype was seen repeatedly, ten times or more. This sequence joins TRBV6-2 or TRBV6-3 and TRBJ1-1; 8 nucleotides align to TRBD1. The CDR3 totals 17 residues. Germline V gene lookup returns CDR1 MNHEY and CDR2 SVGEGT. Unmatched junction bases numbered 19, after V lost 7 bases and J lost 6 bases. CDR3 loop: CASTRDPGQGLAAEAFF. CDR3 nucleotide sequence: TGTGCCAGCACCCGGGATCCTGGACAGGGTTTGGCGGCTGAAGCTTTCTTT.

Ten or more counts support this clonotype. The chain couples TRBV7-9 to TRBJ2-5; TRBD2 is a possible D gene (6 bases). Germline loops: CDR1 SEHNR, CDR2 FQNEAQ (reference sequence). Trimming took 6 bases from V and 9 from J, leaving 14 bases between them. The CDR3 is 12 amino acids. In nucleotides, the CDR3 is TGTGCCAGCAGGTTACCCCCGGGGGCCCAGTACTTC. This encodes CASRLPPGAQYF.

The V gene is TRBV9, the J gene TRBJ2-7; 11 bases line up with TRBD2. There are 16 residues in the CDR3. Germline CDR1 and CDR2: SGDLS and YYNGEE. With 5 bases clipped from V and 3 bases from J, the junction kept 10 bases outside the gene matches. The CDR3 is CASSSPLAGADYEQYF. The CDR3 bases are TGTGCCAGCAGTAGCCCACTAGCGGGGGCTGACTACGAGCAGTACTTC.

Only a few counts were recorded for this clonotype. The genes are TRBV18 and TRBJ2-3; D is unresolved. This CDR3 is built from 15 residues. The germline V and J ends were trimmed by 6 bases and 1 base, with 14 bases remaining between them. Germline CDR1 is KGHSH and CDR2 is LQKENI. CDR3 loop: CASSAFASGTDTQYF. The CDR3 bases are TGTGCCAGCTCGGCCTTCGCGAGCGGCACAGATACGCAGTATTTT.

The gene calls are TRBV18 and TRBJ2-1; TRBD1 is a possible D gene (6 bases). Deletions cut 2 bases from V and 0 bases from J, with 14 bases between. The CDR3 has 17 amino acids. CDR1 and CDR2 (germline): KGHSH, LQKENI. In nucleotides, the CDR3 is TGTGCCAGCTCACCAAATTGGACAGCCGTCTCCTACAATGAGCAGTTCTTC. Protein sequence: CASSPNWTAVSYNEQFF.

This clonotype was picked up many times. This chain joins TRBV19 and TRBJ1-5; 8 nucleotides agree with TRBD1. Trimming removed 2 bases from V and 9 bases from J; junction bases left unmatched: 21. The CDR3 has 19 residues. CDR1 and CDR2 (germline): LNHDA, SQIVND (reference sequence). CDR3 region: CASSISAGTGRLVALPQHF. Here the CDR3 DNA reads TGTGCCAGTAGTATATCGGCCGGGACAGGAAGGCTAGTTGCATTGCCCCAGCATTTT.

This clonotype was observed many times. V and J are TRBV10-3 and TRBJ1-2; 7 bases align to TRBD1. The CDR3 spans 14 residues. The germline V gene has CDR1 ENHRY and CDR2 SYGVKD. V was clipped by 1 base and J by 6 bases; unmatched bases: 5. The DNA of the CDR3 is TGTGCCATCAGTGAGTTAGGGGGCGCGGATGGCTACACCTTC. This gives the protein CAISELGGADGYTF.

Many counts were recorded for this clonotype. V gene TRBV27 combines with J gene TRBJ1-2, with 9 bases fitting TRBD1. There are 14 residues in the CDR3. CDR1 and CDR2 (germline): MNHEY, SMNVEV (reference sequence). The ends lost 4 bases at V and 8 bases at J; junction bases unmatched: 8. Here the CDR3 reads CASSWARTGDGYTF. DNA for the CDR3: TGTGCCAGCAGTTGGGCTAGGACAGGGGACGGCTACACCTTC.